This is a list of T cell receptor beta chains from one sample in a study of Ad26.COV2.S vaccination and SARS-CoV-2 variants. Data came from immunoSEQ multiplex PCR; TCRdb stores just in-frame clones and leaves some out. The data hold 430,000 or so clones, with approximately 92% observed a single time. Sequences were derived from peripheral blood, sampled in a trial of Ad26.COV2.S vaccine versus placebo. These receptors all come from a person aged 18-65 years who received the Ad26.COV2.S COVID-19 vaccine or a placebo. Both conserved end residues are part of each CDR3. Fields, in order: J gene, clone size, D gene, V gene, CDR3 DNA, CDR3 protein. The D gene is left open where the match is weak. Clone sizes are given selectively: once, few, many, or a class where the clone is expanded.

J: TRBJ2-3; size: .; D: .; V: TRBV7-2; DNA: TGTGCCAGCAGCCTCGGGGGACTCTCTACGCAGTATTTT; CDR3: CASSLGGLSTQYF
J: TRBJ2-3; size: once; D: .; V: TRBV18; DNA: TGTGCCAGCTCACAGAATACCTTTGATACGCAGTATTTT; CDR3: CASSQNTFDTQYF
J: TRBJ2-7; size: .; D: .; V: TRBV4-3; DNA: TGCGCCAGCAGCCAAGCTCGGACATACGTCTACGAGCAGTACTTC; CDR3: CASSQARTYVYEQYF
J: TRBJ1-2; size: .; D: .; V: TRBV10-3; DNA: TGTGCCATCAGTGAGGTATCAGGGGACTATGGCTACACCTTC; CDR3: CAISEVSGDYGYTF
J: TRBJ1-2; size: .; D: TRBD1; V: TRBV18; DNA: TGTGCCAGCTCTGAACAGGGGTGGGATGGCTACACCTTC; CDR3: CASSEQGWDGYTF
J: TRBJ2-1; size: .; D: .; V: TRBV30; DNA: TGTGCCTGGAGTCCCCAGGGGAATGAGCAGTTCTTC; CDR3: CAWSPQGNEQFF
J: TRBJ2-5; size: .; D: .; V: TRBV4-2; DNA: TGTGCCAGCAGCCAAGCATTGGACGGGGATCAAGAGACCCAGTACTTC; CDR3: CASSQALDGDQETQYF
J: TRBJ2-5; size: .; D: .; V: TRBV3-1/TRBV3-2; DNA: TGTGCCAGCAGCCAACGCCACTTAGGCGAGACCCAGTACTTC; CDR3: CASSQRHLGETQYF
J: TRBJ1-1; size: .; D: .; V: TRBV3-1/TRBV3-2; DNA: TGTGCCAGCAGCCAAGGGCCAGCTCACATGAACACTGAAGCTTTCTTT; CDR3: CASSQGPAHMNTEAFF
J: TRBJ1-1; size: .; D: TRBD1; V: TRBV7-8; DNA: TGTGCCAGCAGCTCCTGGACAGGGGGCACTGAAGCTTTCTTT; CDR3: CASSSWTGGTEAFF
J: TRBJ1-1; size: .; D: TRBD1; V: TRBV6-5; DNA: TGTGCCAGCAGTCAGGACAGGGTGTACACTGAAGCTTTCTTT; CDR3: CASSQDRVYTEAFF
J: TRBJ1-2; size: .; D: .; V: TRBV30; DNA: TGTGCCTGGAGTGTACTCTACTATGGCTACACCTTC; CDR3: CAWSVLYYGYTF
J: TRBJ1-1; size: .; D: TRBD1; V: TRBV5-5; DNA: TGTGCCAGCAGCTGGACAGGGGCCGGGTTCACTGAAGCTTTCTTT; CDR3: CASSWTGAGFTEAFF
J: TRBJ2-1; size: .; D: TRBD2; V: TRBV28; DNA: TGTGCCACCGTGACTAGCGGGAGTAATGAGCAGTTCTTC; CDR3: CATVTSGSNEQFF
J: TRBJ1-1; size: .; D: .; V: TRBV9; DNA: TGTGCCAGCAGCGGCCTCAGTATGAACACTGAAGCTTTCTTT; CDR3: CASSGLSMNTEAFF
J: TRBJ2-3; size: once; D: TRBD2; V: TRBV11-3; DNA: TGTGCCAGCAGCTTGGGACCTAGCGGGTATGCAGATACGCAGTATTTT; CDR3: CASSLGPSGYADTQYF
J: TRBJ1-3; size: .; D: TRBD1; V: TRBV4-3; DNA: TGCGCCAGCAGCCAAGCGGGACAGCACTATTCTGCTGGAAACACCATATATTTT; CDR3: CASSQAGQHYSAGNTIYF
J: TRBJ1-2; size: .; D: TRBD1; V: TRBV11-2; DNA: TGTGCCAGCAGCTCCGTACAGGGGGCCGCTGCTAACTATGGCTACACCTTC; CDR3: CASSSVQGAAANYGYTF
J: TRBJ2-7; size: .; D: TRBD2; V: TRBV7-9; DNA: TGTGCCAGCAGCTTAGTGGCGGGGGGTCTGGTCGAGCAGTACTTC; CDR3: CASSLVAGGLVEQYF
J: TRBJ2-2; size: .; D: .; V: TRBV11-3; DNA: TGTGCCAGCAGCAGATTGGGATCCGCCGGGACCGGGGAGCTGTTTTTT; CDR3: CASSRLGSAGTGELFF
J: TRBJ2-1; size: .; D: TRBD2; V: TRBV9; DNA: TGTGCCAGCAGCGTAGACGTGCGGGGGGGTAGCTCCTACAATGAGCAGTTCTTC; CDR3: CASSVDVRGGSSYNEQFF
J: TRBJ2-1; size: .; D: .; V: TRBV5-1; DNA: TGCGCCAGCACCTCTGGGGCGGAGAGCTCCTACAATGAGCAGTTCTTC; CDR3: CASTSGAESSYNEQFF
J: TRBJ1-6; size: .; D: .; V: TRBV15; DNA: TGTGCCACCAGCAGAGAGGGACCCCTCCACTTT; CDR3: CATSREGPLHF
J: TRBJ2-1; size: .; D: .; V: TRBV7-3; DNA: TGTGCCAGCAGCTTGGCCGTAGGCTCCTACAATGAGCAGTTCTTC; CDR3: CASSLAVGSYNEQFF
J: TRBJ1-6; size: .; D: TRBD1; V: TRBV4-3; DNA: TGCGCCAGCGGTCTACAGGGGACGAATTCACCCCTCCACTTT; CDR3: CASGLQGTNSPLHF
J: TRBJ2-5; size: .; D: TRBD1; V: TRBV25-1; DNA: TGTGCCAGCAGTGACAGGGGGCCTGGGACCCAGTACTTC; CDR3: CASSDRGPGTQYF
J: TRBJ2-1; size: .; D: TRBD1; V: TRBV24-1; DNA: TGTGCCACCAGGCCGACAGGGGGCTCCTACAATGAGCAGTTCTTC; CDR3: CATRPTGGSYNEQFF
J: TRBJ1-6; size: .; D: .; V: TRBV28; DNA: TGTGCCAGCAGTCAGATACAGTCTCCCCTCCACTTT; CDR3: CASSQIQSPLHF
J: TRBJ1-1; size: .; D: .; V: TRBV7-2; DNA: TGTGCCAGCAGCTTCCTCGGGGCGGGCGGAAGAGCTTTCTTT; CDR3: CASSFLGAGGRAFF
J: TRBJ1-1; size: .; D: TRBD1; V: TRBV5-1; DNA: TGCGCCAGCAGCTCGCAGACAGGGCTATTGAACACTGAAGCTTTCTTT; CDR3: CASSSQTGLLNTEAFF
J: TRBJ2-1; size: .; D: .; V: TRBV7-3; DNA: TGTGCCAGCAGCTTAACCCCTACTGCGTGGGTAGAGCAGTTCTTC; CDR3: CASSLTPTAWVEQFF
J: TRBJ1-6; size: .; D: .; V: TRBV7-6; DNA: TGTGCCAGCAGCTTAGATGTCCTTTACAATTCACCCCTCCACTTT; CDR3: CASSLDVLYNSPLHF
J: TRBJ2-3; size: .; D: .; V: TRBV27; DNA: TGTGCCAGCAGCTTCGGAGATACGCAGTATTTT; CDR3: CASSFGDTQYF
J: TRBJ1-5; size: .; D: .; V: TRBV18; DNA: TGTGCCAGCTCACCGGGAGGTGGGGGCGGCAATCAGCCCCAGCATTTT; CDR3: CASSPGGGGGNQPQHF
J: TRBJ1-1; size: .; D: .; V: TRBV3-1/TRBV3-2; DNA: TGTGCCAGCAGTCAAGAGTCGGGGGGACGGACTGAAGCTTTCTTT; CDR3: CASSQESGGRTEAFF
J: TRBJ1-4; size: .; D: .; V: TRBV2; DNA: TGTGCCAGCAGTGAGGGGAGCTTTCGGGAACTGTTTTTT; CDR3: CASSEGSFRELFF
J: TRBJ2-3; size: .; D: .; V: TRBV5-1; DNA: TGCGCCAGCAGCCACACACTCTTCCTGGCCACAGATACGCAGTATTTT; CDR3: CASSHTLFLATDTQYF
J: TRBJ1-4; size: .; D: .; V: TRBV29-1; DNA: TGCAGCGCTGGAGGGGGTAGAGAAAAACTGTTTTTT; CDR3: CSAGGGREKLFF
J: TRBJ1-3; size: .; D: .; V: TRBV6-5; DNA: TGTGCCAGCAGTTTAGGGGTCTACGGAAACACCATATATTTT; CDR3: CASSLGVYGNTIYF
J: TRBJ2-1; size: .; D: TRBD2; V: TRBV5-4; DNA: TGTGCCAGCAGCGGGGGCGGAGCGGGGGGGCTCAATGAGCAGTTCTTC; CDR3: CASSGGGAGGLNEQFF
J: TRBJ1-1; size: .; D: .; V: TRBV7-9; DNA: TGTGCCAGCAGCCCGGACCTCCGGGGCACTGAAGCTTTCTTT; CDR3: CASSPDLRGTEAFF
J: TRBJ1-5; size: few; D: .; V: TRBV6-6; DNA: TGTGCCAGCACCGGGGCGTCCCGGCCCCAGCATTTT; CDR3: CASTGASRPQHF
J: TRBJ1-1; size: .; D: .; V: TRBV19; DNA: TGTGCCAGTAGTATGGGGACTGAAGCTTTCTTT; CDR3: CASSMGTEAFF
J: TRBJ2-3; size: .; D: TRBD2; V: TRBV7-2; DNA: TGTGCCAGCAGCTTAACCTTTAGCGGGAGGGCCTTGACAGATACGCAGTATTTT; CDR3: CASSLTFSGRALTDTQYF
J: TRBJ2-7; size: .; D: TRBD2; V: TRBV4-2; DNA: TGTGCCAGCAGCCAAGATAGCCAGCGGGGGGGCCATTTAGCCTACGAGCAGTACTTC; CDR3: CASSQDSQRGGHLAYEQYF
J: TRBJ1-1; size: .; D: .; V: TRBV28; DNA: TGTGCCAGCACTCCTCCAGGGAACACTGAAGCTTTCTTT; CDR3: CASTPPGNTEAFF
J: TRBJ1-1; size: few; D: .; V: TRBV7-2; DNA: TGTGCCAGCAGCTTTCCGAACACTGAAGCTTTCTTT; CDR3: CASSFPNTEAFF
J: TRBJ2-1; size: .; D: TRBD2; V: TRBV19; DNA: TGTGCCAGTAGTGACCTGGAAGCGGGGGCAACCTACAATGAGCAGTTCTTC; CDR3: CASSDLEAGATYNEQFF
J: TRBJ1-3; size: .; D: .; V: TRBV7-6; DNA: TGTGCCAGCAGCTTATTGGGGGACTTGAACTTCAATTCTGGAAACACCATATATTTT; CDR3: CASSLLGDLNFNSGNTIYF
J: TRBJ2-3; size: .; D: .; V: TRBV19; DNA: TGTGCCAGTAGTAACACAGATACGCAGTATTTT; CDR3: CASSNTDTQYF
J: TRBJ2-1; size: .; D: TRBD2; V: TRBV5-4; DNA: TGTGCCAGCAGCTCAGGGACTAGCGCAGGACTCTACAATGAGCAGTTCTTC; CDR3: CASSSGTSAGLYNEQFF
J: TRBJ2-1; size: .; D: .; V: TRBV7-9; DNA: TGTGCCAGCAGCTTAGCCCCAGGGGACAATGAGCAGTTCTTC; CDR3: CASSLAPGDNEQFF
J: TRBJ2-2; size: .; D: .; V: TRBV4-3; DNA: TGCGCCAGCAGCCAAGATAGGGCCAGTGAGGTCACCGGGGAGCTGTTTTTT; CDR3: CASSQDRASEVTGELFF
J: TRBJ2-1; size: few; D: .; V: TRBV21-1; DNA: TGTGCCAGCAGCACAACTAGCGGGAATGAGCAGTTCTTC; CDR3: CASSTTSGNEQFF
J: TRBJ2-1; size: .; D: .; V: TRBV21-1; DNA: .; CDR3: CVRGVAGGSSSYNEQFF
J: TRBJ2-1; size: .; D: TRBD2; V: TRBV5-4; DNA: TGTGCCAGCAGCTCCGGGACTACCGCCTACAATGAGCAGTTCTTC; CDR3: CASSSGTTAYNEQFF
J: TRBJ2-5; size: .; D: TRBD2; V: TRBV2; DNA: TGTGCCAGCAGACCCAGACTAGCGGGGAGAGAGACCCAGTACTTC; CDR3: CASRPRLAGRETQYF